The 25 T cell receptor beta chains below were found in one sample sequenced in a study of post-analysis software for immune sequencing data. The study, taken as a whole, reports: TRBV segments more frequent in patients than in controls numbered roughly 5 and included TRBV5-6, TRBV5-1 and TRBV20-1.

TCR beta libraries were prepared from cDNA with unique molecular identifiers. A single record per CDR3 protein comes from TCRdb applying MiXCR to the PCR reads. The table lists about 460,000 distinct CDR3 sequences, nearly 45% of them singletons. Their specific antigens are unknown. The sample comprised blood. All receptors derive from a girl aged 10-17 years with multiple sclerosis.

The CDR3 DNA is TGTGCCAGCAGTGGTGGCAGCAATAGCAATCAGCCCCAGCATTTT. Translation gives CASSGGSNSNQPQHF. The V call is TRBV2, the J call TRBJ1-5; D not certain. The V end lost 4 bases, the J end lost 0 bases, and 10 bases lay between the germline ends. Germline CDR1 and CDR2: SNHLY and FYNNEI. CDR3 length: 15 amino acids. Combining the CDR3 with reference TRBV2 and TRBJ1-5 gives the whole variable domain EPEVTQTPSHQVTQMGQEVILRCVPISNHLYFYWYRQILGQKVEFLVSFYNNEISEKSEIFDDQFSVERPDGSNFTLKIRSTKLEDSAMYFCASSGGSNSNQPQHFGDGTRLSIL.

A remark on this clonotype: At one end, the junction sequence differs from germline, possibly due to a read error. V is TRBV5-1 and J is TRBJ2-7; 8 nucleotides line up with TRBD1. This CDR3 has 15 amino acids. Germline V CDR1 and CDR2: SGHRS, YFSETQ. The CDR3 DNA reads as TGCACCAGCAGCTTCGTGGACAGGGACGCCTACGAGCAGTACTTC. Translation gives CTSSFVDRDAYEQYF.

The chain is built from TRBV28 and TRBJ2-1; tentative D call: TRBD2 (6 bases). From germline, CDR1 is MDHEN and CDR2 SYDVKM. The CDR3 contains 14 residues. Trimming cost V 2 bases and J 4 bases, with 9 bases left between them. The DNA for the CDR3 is TGTGCCAGCAGTTTAAGGAGGGCTTACAATGAGCAGTTCTTC. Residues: CASSLRRAYNEQFF. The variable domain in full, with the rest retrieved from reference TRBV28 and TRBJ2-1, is DVKVTQSSRYLVKRTGEKVFLECVQDMDHENMFWYRQDPGLGLRLIYFSYDVKMKEKGDIPEGYSVSREKKERFSLILESASTNQTSMYLCASSLRRAYNEQFFGPGTRLTVL.

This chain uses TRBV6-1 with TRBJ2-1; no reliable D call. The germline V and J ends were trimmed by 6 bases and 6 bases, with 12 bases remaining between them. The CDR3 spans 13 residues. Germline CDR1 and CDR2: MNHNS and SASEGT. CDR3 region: CASSIQGFNEQFF. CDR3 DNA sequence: TGTGCCAGCAGCATACAAGGGTTCAATGAGCAGTTCTTC.

The chain's CDR3 is CAIRISDEQFF. In DNA, the CDR3 is TGTGCCATCAGGATATCGGATGAGCAGTTCTTC. The chain joins TRBV10-3 to TRBJ2-1; D not certain. This CDR3 has 11 amino acids. Germline loops: CDR1 ENHRY, CDR2 SYGVKD. V dropped 6 bases and J dropped 8 bases, with 8 bases sitting between them.

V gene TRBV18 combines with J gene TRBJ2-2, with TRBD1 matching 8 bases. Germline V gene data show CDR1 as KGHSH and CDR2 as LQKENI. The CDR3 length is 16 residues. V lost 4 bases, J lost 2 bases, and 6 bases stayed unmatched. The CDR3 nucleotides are TGTGCCAGCTCACGTCAGACAGGGGCCAACACCGGGGAGCTGTTTTTT. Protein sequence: CASSRQTGANTGELFF.

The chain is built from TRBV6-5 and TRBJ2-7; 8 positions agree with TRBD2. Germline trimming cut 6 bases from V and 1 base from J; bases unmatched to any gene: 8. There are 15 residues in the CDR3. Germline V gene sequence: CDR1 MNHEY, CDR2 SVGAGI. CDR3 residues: CASSRGTRPSYEQYF. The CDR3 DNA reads TGTGCCAGCAGCCGCGGGACTAGGCCATCCTACGAGCAGTACTTC.

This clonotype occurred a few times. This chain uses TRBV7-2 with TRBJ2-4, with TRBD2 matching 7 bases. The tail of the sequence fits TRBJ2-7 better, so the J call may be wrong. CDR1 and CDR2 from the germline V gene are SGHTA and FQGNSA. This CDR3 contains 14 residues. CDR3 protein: CASSLAGGDYEQYF. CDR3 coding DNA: TGTGCCAGCAGCTTAGCGGGAGGGGACTACGAGCAGTACTTC.

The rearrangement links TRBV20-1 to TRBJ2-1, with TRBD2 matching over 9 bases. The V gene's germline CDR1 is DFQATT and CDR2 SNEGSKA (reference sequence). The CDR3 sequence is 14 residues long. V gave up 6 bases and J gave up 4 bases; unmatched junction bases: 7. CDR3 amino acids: CSASLAGKYNEQFF. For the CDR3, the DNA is TGCAGTGCCTCCCTAGCGGGGAAATACAATGAGCAGTTCTTC.

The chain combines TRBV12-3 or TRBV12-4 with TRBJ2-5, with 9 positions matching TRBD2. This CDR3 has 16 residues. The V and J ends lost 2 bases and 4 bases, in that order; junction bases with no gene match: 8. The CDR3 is CASSLMGLANGETQYF. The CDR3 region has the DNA TGTGCCAGCAGTTTAATGGGACTAGCTAACGGAGAGACCCAGTACTTC.

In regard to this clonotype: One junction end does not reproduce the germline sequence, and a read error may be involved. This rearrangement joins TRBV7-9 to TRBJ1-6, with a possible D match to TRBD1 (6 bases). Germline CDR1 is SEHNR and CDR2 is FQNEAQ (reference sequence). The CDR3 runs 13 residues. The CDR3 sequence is CATLGQNNSPLHF. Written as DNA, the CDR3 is TGTGCCACACTTGGACAGAATAATTCGCCCCTCCACTTT.

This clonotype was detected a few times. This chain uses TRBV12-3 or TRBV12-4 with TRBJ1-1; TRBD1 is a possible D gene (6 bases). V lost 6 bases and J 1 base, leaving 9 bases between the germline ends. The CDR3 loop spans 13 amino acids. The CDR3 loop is CASRLTGNTEAFF. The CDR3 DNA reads TGTGCCAGCAGATTGACAGGGAACACTGAAGCTTTCTTT.

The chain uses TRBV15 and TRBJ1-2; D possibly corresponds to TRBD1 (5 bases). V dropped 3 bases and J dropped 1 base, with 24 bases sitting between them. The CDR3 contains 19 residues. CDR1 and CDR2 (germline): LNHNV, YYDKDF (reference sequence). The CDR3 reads CATSSPGSRRTLDNYGYTF. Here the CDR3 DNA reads TGTGCCACCAGCAGTCCAGGGTCGAGGCGTACACTGGATAACTATGGCTACACCTTC.

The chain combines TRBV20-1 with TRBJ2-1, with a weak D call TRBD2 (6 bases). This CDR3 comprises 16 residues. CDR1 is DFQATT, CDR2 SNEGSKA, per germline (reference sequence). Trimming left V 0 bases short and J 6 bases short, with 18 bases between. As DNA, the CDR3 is TGCAGTGCTAGAGATTCATCGGCGGGACTTTTCAATGAGCAGTTCTTC. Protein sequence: CSARDSSAGLFNEQFF.

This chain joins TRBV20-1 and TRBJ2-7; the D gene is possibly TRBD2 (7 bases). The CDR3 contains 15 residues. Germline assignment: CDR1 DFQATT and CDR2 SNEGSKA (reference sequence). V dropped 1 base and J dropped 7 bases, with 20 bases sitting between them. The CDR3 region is CSARGGGAGIGEQYF. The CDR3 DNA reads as TGCAGTGCTAGAGGCGGGGGCGCGGGGATAGGAGAGCAGTACTTC.

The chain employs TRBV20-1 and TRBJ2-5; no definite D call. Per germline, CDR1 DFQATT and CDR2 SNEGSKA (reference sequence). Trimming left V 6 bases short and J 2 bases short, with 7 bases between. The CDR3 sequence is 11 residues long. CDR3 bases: TGCAGTGCATCAGTTCAAGAGACCCAGTACTTC. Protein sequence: CSASVQETQYF.

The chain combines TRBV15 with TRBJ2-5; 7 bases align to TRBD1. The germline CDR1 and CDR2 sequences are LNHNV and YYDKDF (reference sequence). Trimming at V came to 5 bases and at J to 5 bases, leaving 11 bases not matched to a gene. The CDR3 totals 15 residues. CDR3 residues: CATSRNRGMGETQYF. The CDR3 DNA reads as TGTGCCACCAGCCGCAACAGGGGAATGGGGGAGACCCAGTACTTC. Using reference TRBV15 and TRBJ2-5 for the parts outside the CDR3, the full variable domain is DAMVIQNPRYQVTQFGKPVTLSCSQTLNHNVMYWYQQKSSQAPKLLFHYYDKDFNNEADTPDNFQSRRPNTSFCFLDIRSPGLGDTAMYLCATSRNRGMGETQYFGPGTRLLVL.

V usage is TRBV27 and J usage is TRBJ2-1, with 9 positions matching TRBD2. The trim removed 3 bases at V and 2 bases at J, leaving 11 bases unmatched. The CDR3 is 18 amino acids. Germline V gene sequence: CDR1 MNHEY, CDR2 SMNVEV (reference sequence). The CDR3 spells CASSFFWGREGPYNEQFF. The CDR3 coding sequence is TGTGCCAGCAGTTTTTTTTGGGGGCGGGAGGGCCCCTACAATGAGCAGTTCTTC.

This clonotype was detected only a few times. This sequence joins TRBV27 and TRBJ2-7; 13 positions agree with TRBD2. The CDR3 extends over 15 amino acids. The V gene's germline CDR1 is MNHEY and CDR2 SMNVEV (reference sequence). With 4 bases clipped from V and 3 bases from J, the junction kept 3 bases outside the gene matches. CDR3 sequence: CASSSGLAGIYEQYF. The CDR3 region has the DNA TGTGCCAGCAGTTCGGGACTAGCGGGAATCTACGAGCAGTACTTC.

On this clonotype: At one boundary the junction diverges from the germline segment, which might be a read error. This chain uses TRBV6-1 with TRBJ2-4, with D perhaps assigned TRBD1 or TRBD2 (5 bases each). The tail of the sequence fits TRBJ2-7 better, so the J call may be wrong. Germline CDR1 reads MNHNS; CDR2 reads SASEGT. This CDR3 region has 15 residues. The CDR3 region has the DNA TGTGCCAACAGTGTTACTGGGGGAGTGTCCTACGAGCAGTACTTC. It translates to CANSVTGGVSYEQYF.

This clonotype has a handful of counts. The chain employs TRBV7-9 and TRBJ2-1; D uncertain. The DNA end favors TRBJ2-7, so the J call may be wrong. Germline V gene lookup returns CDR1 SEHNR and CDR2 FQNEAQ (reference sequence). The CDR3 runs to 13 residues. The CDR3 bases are TGTGCCAGCAGCTTAGAGTCCCACAATGAGCAGTACTTC. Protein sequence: CASSLESHNEQYF.

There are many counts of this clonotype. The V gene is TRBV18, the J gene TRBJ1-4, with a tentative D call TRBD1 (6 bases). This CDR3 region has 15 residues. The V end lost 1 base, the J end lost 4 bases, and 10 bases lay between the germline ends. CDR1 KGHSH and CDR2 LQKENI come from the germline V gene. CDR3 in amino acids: CASSPRAQGNEKLFF. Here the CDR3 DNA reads TGTGCCAGCTCACCACGGGCACAGGGTAATGAAAAACTGTTTTTT.

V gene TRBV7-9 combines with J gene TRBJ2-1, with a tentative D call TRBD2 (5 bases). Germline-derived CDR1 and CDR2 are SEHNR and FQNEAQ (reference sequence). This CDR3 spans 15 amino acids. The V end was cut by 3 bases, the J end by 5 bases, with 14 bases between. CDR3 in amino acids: CASSFRRLRDNEQFF. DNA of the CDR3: TGTGCCAGCAGCTTCCGACGGCTGAGGGACAATGAGCAGTTCTTC.

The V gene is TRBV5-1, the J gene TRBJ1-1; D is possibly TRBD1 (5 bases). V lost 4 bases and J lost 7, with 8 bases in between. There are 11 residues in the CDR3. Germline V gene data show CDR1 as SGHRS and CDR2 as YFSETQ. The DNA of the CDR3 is TGCGCCAGCAGCAAGACAGATGAAGCTTTCTTT. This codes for CASSKTDEAFF.

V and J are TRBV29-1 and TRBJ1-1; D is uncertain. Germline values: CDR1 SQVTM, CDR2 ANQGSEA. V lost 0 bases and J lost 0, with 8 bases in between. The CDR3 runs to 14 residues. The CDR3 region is CSVEDRAVNTEAFF. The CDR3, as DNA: TGCAGCGTTGAAGATCGAGCAGTGAACACTGAAGCTTTCTTT.